The entry below gives a single T cell receptor (beta chain) sequence along with its context. Trimming shortened V by 0 bases and J by 8 bases, and 16 bases separated the two germline ends. Germline CDR1 and CDR2: LGHNA and YSLEER. There are 16 residues in the CDR3. This entry comes from a study of blood T cells in healthy people across ages. The donors, healthy Caucasians from Russia, were aged about 6 to 95. Total RNA was isolated from each sample in quantities of at least 5 micrograms. Primers used in a second PCR of roughly 6 to 11 cycles were a sample-barcoded 5' primer and a J-beta primer mix. From each sample, at least 2.5 million paired-end reads containing CDR3 were obtained. Each CDR3 protein is one row after TCRdb ran MiXCR on the 5' RACE reads. The table includes 1,500,000 or so distinct CDR3 sequences, under 55% detected once.

This chain connects TRBV4-3 to TRBJ1-4; unclear D gene. Sequencing input: blood. The TCR comes from a woman between 18 and 30 years old in good health. CDR3 in amino acids: CASSQDLDPIGEKLFF. Written as DNA, the CDR3 is TGCGCCAGCAGCCAAGATTTAGATCCGATCGGAGAAAAACTGTTTTTT.